A single sample gave rise to the 23 T cell receptor beta chains below, sequenced in a study of blood T cell repertoires in COVID-19. Assay used: immunoSEQ multiplex PCR; TCRdb lists only in-frame clones, some missing. The table lists approximately 180,000 clones, roughly 85% of them singletons. The material sequenced was peripheral blood. The receptors here all came from a woman aged 70-85 years with acute or convalescent COVID-19.

The chain carries TRBV7-2 and TRBJ2-7; weak D call: TRBD2 (5 bases). The germline V and J ends were trimmed by 1 base and 0 bases, with 19 bases remaining between them. Looked up from germline, CDR1 is SGHTA and CDR2 is FQGNSA. This CDR3 is 18 amino acids long. The CDR3 DNA reads TGTGCCAGCAGCTTAGGCACATTTAGAGGGAGTGGCTCCTACGAGCAGTACTTC. As protein: CASSLGTFRGSGSYEQYF.

Written as DNA, the CDR3 is TGTGCCAGCAGCTTAGAGAGGGCAGCTGGAAACACCATATATTTT. It is translated as CASSLERAAGNTIYF. The V and J genes are TRBV11-2 and TRBJ1-3; D gene unclear. Per the germline V gene, CDR1 is SGHAT and CDR2 is FQNNGV. Trimming pared 0 bases from V and 2 bases from J, leaving 8 bases between. The CDR3 has 15 residues.

The rearrangement links TRBV6-5 to TRBJ1-5; 8 positions match TRBD1. The germline V gene encodes CDR1 MNHEY and CDR2 SVGAGI. CDR3 size: 13 residues. Germline trimming cut 6 bases from V and 9 bases from J; bases unmatched to any gene: 7. CDR3 in amino acids: CASRPGQGRPQHF. Here the CDR3 DNA reads TGTGCCAGCAGACCCGGACAGGGACGGCCCCAGCATTTT.

This chain links TRBV5-1 with TRBJ1-6; a weak D match, TRBD1 (6 bases). V shed 5 bases and J shed 5 bases, with 14 bases lying between them. Germline values: CDR1 SGHRS, CDR2 YFSETQ. The CDR3 sequence is 15 residues long. As DNA, the CDR3 is TGCGCCAGCAGACCCGGGGGGGCCGATAATTCACCCCTCCACTTT. It is translated as CASRPGGADNSPLHF.

This chain links TRBV30 with TRBJ2-4, with D possibly TRBD2 on 6 matching bases. The CDR3 spans 14 residues. V lost 4 bases, J lost 0 bases, and 10 bases lay in between. Looked up from germline, CDR1 is GTSNPN and CDR2 is SVGIG (reference sequence). The CDR3: CAWKSGLAKNIQYF. CDR3 coding DNA: TGTGCCTGGAAAAGCGGGTTAGCCAAAAACATTCAGTACTTC. Full variable domain (missing parts from reference TRBV30 and TRBJ2-4): SQTIHQWPATLVQPVGSPLSLECTVEGTSNPNLYWYRQAAGRGLQLLFYSVGIGQISSEVPQNLSASRPQDRQFILSSKKLLLSDSGFYLCAWKSGLAKNIQYFGAGTRLSVL.

J is TRBJ2-1 and V is TRBV19, with D perhaps matching TRBD2 (5 bases). CDR1 and CDR2 (germline): LNHDA, SQIVND (reference sequence). This CDR3 is 17 amino acids long. V lost 4 bases and J lost 0, with 16 bases in between. The CDR3 spells CASSSRLTGSSYNEQFF. The CDR3 bases are TGTGCCAGTAGTAGCCGTCTCACGGGGAGCTCCTACAATGAGCAGTTCTTC. The full variable domain, in which reference TRBV19 and TRBJ2-1 provide the parts outside the CDR3, is DGGITQSPKYLFRKEGQNVTLSCEQNLNHDAMYWYRQDPGQGLRLIYYSQIVNDFQKGDIAEGYSVSREKKESFPLTVTSAQKNPTAFYLCASSSRLTGSSYNEQFFGPGTRLTVL.

The DNA for the CDR3 is TGTGCCAGCAGCCAAGAGACTAGCGGCACAGATACGCAGTATTTT. Residues: CASSQETSGTDTQYF. This chain joins TRBV3-1 (or the pseudogene TRBV3-2) and TRBJ2-3; 8 nucleotides line up with TRBD2. Looked up from germline, CDR1 is LGHDT and CDR2 is YNNKEL (reference sequence). The CDR3 spans 15 residues. Unmatched junction bases numbered 0, after V lost 0 bases and J lost 1 base.

V is TRBV11-2 and J is TRBJ1-2; D ambiguous. The CDR3 totals 12 residues. Per the germline V gene, CDR1 is SGHAT and CDR2 is FQNNGV. The V and J ends lost 3 bases and 8 bases respectively, with 10 bases between them. The CDR3 DNA follows: TGTGCCAGCAGCTTTGGGAGGCCGGGCTACACCTTC. Protein: CASSFGRPGYTF.

The chain joins TRBV3-1 (or the pseudogene TRBV3-2) to TRBJ2-1; possibly TRBD2 for D (5 bases). V lost 3 bases and J 8 bases, leaving 14 bases between the germline ends. The CDR3 covers 14 residues. CDR1 and CDR2 (germline): LGHDT, YNNKEL (reference sequence). The CDR3 DNA reads TGTGCCAGCAGCCAGACCCGAACCGGGGATGAGCAGTTCTTC. Its protein is CASSQTRTGDEQFF.

J is TRBJ2-1 and V is TRBV5-4; D call uncertain. The CDR3 has 13 residues. Germline CDR1 is SGHNT and CDR2 is YYREEE (reference sequence). V was pared by 1 base and J by 8 bases, with 10 bases between. The CDR3 region is CASSLFLRDEQFF. The DNA for the CDR3 is TGTGCCAGCAGCTTGTTCCTCCGTGATGAGCAGTTCTTC.

The CDR3 region has the DNA TGTGCCAGCTCACCGGATCTCCCGGGACAGGGGGCTTCTGAAGCTTTCTTT. Its translation: CASSPDLPGQGASEAFF. The rearrangement joins TRBV18 to TRBJ1-1; 12 nucleotides align to TRBD1. J lost 6 bases, V lost 3 bases, and 11 bases had no gene match. The CDR3 loop spans 17 amino acids. CDR1 and CDR2 from the germline V gene are KGHSH and LQKENI.

This clone came up once. In DNA, the CDR3 is TGCAGCGTTGAAGTGCGCGGGAACACTGAAGCTTTCTTT. This translates into CSVEVRGNTEAFF. This chain uses TRBV29-1 with TRBJ1-1; D uncertain. CDR1 and CDR2 (germline): SQVTM, ANQGSEA. V was shortened by 1 base and J by 1 base, with 7 bases between the two germline ends. This CDR3 region has 13 residues.

The chain uses TRBV6-4 and TRBJ1-1; D not certain. V was cut by 6 bases and J by 10 bases, with 15 bases left in between. The CDR3 spans 12 residues. CDR1 MRHNA and CDR2 SNTAGT come from the germline V gene. This chain's CDR3 is CASRGWSGRAFF. Here the CDR3 DNA reads TGTGCCAGCAGGGGGTGGTCGGGAAGAGCTTTCTTT.

The chain recombines TRBV5-1 with TRBJ2-7; D perhaps matches TRBD1 (5 bases). The CDR3 loop spans 13 amino acids. Germline V lookup: CDR1 SGHRS, CDR2 YFSETQ. The V gene lost 0 bases and the J gene lost 3 bases, with 7 bases spanning the gap. This chain's CDR3 is CASSLETVYEQYF. The CDR3 DNA is TGCGCCAGCAGCTTGGAGACAGTCTACGAGCAGTACTTC.

The CDR3, as DNA: TGTGCCAGCGCTTGGCAGGGCGGTTCCGAAAAACTGTTTTTT. Encoded protein: CASAWQGGSEKLFF. The chain combines TRBV2 with TRBJ1-4; weak D call: TRBD1 (5 bases). The CDR3 length is 14 residues. Germline CDR1 SNHLY, CDR2 FYNNEI. Trimming left V 8 bases short and J 8 bases short, with 18 bases between.

This chain connects TRBV2 to TRBJ2-7, with a tentative D call TRBD2 (5 bases). The CDR3 loop spans 12 amino acids. V shed 6 bases and J shed 6 bases, with 12 bases lying between them. Germline V gives CDR1 SNHLY, CDR2 FYNNEI. As DNA, the CDR3 is TGTGCCAGCAGGGACGCGGGTGGCGAGCAGTACTTC. Translating it yields CASRDAGGEQYF.

This clone was recorded only once. The chain links TRBV11-3 to TRBJ2-3; 7 bases line up with TRBD2. The CDR3 runs 15 residues. V dropped 1 base and J dropped 4; count of bases not matched to a gene: 5. Germline values: CDR1 SGHNT, CDR2 YENEEA. The CDR3 protein is CASSLASGISDTQYF. The CDR3 DNA reads as TGTGCCAGCAGCTTAGCAAGCGGGATCTCAGATACGCAGTATTTT.

The J gene is TRBJ2-1, the V gene TRBV5-1, with a weak D call TRBD2 (5 bases). Between the trimmed V and J ends, which lost 7 bases and 5 bases, there was a span of 16 bases. Per germline, CDR1 SGHRS and CDR2 YFSETQ. This CDR3 is 14 amino acids long. The CDR3 region has the DNA TGCGCCAGCGCTAGCCCCTCCTCAAACAATGAGCAGTTCTTC. Translated, it gives CASASPSSNNEQFF.

The chain employs TRBV28 and TRBJ1-5; 12 bases fit TRBD1. Germline V lookup: CDR1 MDHEN, CDR2 SYDVKM. The CDR3 runs 17 residues. The ends lost 4 bases at V and 6 bases at J; junction bases unmatched: 10. The DNA of the CDR3 is TGTGCCAGCAGTTCTACCGGGACAGGGGGCGGAAGTCAGCCCCAGCATTTT. It codes for CASSSTGTGGGSQPQHF.

The genes are TRBV6-5 and TRBJ1-1, with 8 positions matching TRBD1. There are 13 residues in the CDR3. Per the germline V gene, CDR1 is MNHEY and CDR2 is SVGAGI. The V and J ends lost 11 bases and 1 base, in that order; junction bases with no gene match: 6. CDR3: CAGATGGNTEAFF. DNA for the CDR3: TGTGCCGGGGCTACAGGGGGGAACACTGAAGCTTTCTTT.

J is TRBJ2-3 and V is TRBV5-1; TRBD1 matches 10 bases. V lost 3 bases, J lost 0 bases, and 4 bases stayed unmatched. The V gene's germline CDR1 is SGHRS and CDR2 YFSETQ. This CDR3 region has 16 residues. Here the CDR3 reads CASSSRQGASTDTQYF. CDR3 coding DNA: TGCGCCAGCAGCTCCAGACAGGGGGCGAGCACAGATACGCAGTATTTT.

The J gene is TRBJ2-1, the V gene TRBV9, with 8 bases aligning to TRBD2. The CDR3 runs to 17 residues. J was trimmed by 8 bases and V by 0 bases; bases with no gene match: 13. The germline gives CDR1 SGDLS, CDR2 YYNGEE. The CDR3 sequence is CASSVGWGGLGMDEQFF. The CDR3 coding sequence is TGTGCCAGCAGCGTAGGGTGGGGGGGACTAGGAATGGATGAGCAGTTCTTC.

The chain links TRBV3-1 (or the pseudogene TRBV3-2) to TRBJ1-1; 9 nucleotides line up with TRBD1. From germline, CDR1 is LGHDT and CDR2 YNNKEL (reference sequence). The CDR3 runs 16 residues. Trimming at V came to 4 bases and at J to 2 bases, leaving 8 bases not matched to a gene. For the CDR3, the DNA is TGTGCCAGCAGCCCACCTCCGGGACAGGGTAACACTGAAGCTTTCTTT. It translates to CASSPPPGQGNTEAFF.